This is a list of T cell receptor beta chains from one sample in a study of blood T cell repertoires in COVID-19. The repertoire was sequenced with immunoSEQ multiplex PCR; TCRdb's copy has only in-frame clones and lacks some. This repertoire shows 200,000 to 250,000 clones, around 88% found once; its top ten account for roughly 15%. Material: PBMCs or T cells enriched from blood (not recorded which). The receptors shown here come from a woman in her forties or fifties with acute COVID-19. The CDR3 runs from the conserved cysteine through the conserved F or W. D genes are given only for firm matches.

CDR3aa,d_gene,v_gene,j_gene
CASSLSGTTDTQYF,-,TRBV27,TRBJ2-3
CASSDSGWNQPQHF,-,TRBV2,TRBJ1-5
CASTPVGRKETQYF,-,TRBV19,TRBJ2-5
CASSFLRGGGSSYEQYF,TRBD2,TRBV27,TRBJ2-7
CASSPLAGEGYEQYF,TRBD2,TRBV5-1,TRBJ2-7
CSVEDVGGNEQFF,-,TRBV29-1,TRBJ2-1
CASSRTPGQGSYEQYF,TRBD1,TRBV19,TRBJ2-7
CASSFRQGGSGANVLTF,-,TRBV5-1,TRBJ2-6
CASSTGQTNSPLHF,TRBD1,TRBV5-6,TRBJ1-6
CASKGQENSPLHF,TRBD1,TRBV5-1,TRBJ1-6
CASSHPRGRRTDTQYF,-,TRBV7-9,TRBJ2-3
CSARTSGGLAQYEQYF,TRBD2,TRBV29-1,TRBJ2-7
CASSQVLFGGRARREQYF,TRBD2,TRBV3-1/TRBV3-2,TRBJ2-7
CASSLLAGEDTGELFF,TRBD2,TRBV7-7,TRBJ2-2